This TCR beta chain was sequenced in a study of blood T cell repertoires in COVID-19. Across the study: T cells, B-cell-depleted T cells, or PBMCs provided the cDNA or gDNA that served as material.

Per the original methods: Estimated nucleated cell counts came from reference gene primer amplification. TCRdb keeps only in-frame clones here, not all; method: immunoSEQ multiplex PCR. V, J and clone size were drawn from that table, and D and trimming were deduced from the DNA. The repertoire includes approximately 29,000 clones, about two thirds of them detected once, and over 20% sits in the top ten. Germline trimming cut 2 bases from V and 7 bases from J; bases unmatched to any gene: 7. The CDR3 is 16 amino acids. Germline CDR1 and CDR2: MDHEN and SYDVKM. This receptor was identified in a boy younger than 10 with active or convalescent COVID-19. The V and J genes are TRBV28 and TRBJ2-2; 10 bases agree with TRBD1. The sequenced material came from peripheral blood. The CDR3 bases are TGTGCCAGCAGTTTACCCTCGGGACAGGGGATCGGGGAGCTGTTTTTT. Its protein is CASSLPSGQGIGELFF.